Described below is a single T cell receptor beta chain sequence and its context. This specimen belongs to a study of molecular identifiers for immune sequencing clone quantification. The germline gives CDR1 MDHEN, CDR2 SYDVKM. The CDR3 loop spans 12 amino acids. V dropped 5 bases and J dropped 8 bases, with 12 bases sitting between them. TCRdb re-called the PCR reads through MiXCR, storing one row per CDR3 protein. The table has over 550,000 distinct CDR3 sequences, around 25% seen once. Sequenced: naive CD8+ T cells from blood, with Jurkat cell RNA spiked in. The subset: FACS-sorted CD8+CD4-CCR7+CD45RA+ naive T cells. This TCR was recovered from a human donor in good health. Some libraries in this study had Jurkat cell RNA spiked in. This rearrangement joins TRBV28 to TRBJ1-2; D is uncertain. CDR3 sequence reads: CASSPTSGGYTF. For the CDR3, the DNA is TGTGCCAGCAGTCCAACGTCCGGGGGCTACACCTTC.